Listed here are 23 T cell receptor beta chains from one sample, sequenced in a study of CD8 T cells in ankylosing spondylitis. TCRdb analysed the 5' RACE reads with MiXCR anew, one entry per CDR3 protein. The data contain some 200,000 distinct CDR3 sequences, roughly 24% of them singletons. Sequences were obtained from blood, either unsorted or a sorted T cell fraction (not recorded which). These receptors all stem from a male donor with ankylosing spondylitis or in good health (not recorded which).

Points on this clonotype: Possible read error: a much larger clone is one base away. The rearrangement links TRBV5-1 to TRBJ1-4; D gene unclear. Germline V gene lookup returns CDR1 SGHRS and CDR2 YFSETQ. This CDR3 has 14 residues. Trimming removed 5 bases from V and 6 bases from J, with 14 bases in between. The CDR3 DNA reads TGCGCCAGCAGGCTGTTAGGAACGGATGAAAAACTGTTTTTT. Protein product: CASRLLGTDEKLFF.

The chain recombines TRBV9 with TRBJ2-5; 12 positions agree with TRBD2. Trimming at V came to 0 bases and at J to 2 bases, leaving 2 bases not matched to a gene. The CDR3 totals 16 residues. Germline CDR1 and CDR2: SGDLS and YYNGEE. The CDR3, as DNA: TGTGCCAGCAGCGTAGGAGGACTAGCGGGGCAAGAGACCCAGTACTTC. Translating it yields CASSVGGLAGQETQYF.

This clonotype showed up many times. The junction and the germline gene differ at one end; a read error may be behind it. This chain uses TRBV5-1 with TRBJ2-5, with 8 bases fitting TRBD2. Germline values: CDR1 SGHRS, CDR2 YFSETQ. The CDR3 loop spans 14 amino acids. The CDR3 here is CASSLGLAQGTQYF. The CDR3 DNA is TGCGCCAGCAGCTTGGGACTAGCGCAAGGGACCCAGTACTTC.

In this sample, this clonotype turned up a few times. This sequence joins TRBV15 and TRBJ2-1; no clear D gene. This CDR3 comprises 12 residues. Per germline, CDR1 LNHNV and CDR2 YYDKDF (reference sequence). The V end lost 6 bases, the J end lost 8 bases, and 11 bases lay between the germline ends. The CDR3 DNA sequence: TGTGCCACCAGTCCCGAGAGAGATGAGCAGTTCTTC. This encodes CATSPERDEQFF.

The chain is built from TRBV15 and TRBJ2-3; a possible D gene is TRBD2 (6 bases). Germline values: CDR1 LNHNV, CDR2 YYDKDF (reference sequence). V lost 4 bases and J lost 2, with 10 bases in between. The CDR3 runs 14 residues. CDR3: CATSKRANTDTQYF. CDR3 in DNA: TGTGCCACCAGCAAGCGGGCAAACACAGATACGCAGTATTTT.

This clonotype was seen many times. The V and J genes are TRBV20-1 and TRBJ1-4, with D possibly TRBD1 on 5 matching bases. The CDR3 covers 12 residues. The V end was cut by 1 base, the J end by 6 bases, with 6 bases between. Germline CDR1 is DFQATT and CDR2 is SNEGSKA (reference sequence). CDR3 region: CSARGGDEKLFF. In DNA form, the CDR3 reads TGCAGTGCTAGAGGGGGCGATGAAAAACTGTTTTTT.

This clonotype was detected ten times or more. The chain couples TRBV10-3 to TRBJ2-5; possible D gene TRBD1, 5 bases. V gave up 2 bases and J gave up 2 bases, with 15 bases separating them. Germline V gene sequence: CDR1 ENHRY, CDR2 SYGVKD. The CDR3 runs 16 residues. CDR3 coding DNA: TGTGCCATCAGTGAGCTCTATGGGGCGCGGCAAGAGACCCAGTACTTC. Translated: CAISELYGARQETQYF.

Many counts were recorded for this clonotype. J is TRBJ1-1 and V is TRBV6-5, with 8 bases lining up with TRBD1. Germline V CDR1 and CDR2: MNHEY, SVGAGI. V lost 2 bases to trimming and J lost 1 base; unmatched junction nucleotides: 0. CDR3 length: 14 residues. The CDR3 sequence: CASSYGQGNTEAFF. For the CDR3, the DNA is TGTGCCAGCAGTTACGGACAGGGGAACACTGAAGCTTTCTTT.

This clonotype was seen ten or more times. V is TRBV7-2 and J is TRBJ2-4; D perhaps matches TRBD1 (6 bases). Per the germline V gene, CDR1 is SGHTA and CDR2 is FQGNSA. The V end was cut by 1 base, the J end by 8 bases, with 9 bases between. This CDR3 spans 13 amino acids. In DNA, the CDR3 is TGTGCCAGCAGCTTAGACAGGGAAGACATTCAGTACTTC. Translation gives CASSLDREDIQYF.

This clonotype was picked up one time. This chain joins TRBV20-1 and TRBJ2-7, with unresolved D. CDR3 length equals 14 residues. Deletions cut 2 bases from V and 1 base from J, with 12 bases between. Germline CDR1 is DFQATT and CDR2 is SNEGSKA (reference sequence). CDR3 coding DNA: TGCAGTGCTAGATCTAGGCAGAGATCCTACGAGCAGTACTTC. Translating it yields CSARSRQRSYEQYF.

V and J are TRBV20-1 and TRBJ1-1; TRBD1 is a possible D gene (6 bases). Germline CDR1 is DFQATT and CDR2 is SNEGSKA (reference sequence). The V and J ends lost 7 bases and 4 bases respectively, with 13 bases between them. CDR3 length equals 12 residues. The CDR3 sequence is CSVLGAVTEAFF. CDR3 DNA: TGCAGTGTTTTGGGGGCGGTCACTGAAGCTTTCTTT.

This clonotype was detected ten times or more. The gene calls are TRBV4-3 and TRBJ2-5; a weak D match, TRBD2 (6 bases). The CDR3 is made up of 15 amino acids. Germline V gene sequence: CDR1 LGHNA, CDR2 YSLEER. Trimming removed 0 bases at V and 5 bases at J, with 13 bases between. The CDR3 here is CASSQETRDLETQYF. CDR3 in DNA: TGCGCCAGCAGCCAAGAAACCAGGGACTTGGAGACCCAGTACTTC.

This CDR3 reads CSVGWEGTGELFF. The CDR3 coding sequence is TGCAGTGTCGGGTGGGAGGGCACCGGGGAGCTGTTTTTT. The genes are TRBV20-1 and TRBJ2-2, with TRBD2 matching over 7 bases. The V gene end was trimmed by 7 bases and the J gene end by 4 bases; junction bases not matched to a gene: 6. The CDR3 length is 13 residues. Per germline, CDR1 DFQATT and CDR2 SNEGSKA (reference sequence).

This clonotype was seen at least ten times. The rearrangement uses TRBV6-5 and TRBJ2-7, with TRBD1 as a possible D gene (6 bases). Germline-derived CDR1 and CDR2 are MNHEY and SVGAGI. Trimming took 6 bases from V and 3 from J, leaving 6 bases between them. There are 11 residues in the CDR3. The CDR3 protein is CASRDSYEQYF. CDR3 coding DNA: TGTGCCAGCAGGGACAGCTACGAGCAGTACTTC.

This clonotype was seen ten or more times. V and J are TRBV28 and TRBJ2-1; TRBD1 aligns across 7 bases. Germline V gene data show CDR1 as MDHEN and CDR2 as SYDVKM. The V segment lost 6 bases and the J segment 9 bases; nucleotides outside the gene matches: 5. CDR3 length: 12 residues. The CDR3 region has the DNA TGTGCCAGCAGGGAGAACAGGGGTGAGCAGTTCTTC. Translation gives CASRENRGEQFF.

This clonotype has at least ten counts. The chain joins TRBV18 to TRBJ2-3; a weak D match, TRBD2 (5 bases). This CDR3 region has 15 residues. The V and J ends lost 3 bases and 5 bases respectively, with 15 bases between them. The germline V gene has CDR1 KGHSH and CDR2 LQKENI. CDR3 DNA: TGTGCCAGCTCACCTCCGAAGACTAAACAAGATACGCAGTATTTT. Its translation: CASSPPKTKQDTQYF.

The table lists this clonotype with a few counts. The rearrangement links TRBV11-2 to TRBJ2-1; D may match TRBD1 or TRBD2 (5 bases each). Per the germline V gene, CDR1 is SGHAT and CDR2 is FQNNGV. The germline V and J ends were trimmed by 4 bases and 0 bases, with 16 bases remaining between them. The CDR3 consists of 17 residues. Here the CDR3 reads CASSSLRGTSSYNEQFF. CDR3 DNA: TGTGCCAGCAGCTCGTTACGGGGCACAAGCTCCTACAATGAGCAGTTCTTC. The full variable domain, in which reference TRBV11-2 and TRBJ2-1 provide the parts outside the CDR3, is EAGVAQSPRYKIIEKRQSVAFWCNPISGHATLYWYQQILGQGPKLLIQFQNNGVVDDSQLPKDRFSAERLKGVDSTLKIQPAKLEDSAVYLCASSSLRGTSSYNEQFFGPGTRLTVL.

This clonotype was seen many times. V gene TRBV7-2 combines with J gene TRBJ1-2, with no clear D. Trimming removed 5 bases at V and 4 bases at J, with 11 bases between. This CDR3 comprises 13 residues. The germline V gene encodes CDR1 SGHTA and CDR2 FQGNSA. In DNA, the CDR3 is TGTGCCAGCAGCGGCCTGCACGGCTATGGCTACACCTTC. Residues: CASSGLHGYGYTF.

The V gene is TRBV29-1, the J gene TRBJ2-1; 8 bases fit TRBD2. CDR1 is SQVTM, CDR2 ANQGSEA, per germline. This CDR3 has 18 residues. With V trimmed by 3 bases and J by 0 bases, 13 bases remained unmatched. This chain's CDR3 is CSVDESSGPEDSYNEQFF. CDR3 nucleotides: TGCAGCGTTGACGAGTCTAGCGGGCCCGAGGACTCCTACAATGAGCAGTTCTTC.

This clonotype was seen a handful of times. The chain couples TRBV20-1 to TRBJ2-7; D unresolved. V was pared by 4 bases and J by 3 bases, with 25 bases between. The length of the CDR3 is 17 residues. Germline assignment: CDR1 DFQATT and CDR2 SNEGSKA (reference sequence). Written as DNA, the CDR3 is TGCAGTGCTAACTCAGGTGGGATGGTCTTTGGGGACTACGAGCAGTACTTC. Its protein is CSANSGGMVFGDYEQYF.

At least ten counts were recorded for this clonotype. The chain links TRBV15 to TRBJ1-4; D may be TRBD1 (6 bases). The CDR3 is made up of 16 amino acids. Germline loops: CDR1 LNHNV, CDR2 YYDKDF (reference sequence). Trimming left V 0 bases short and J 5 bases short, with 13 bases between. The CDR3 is CATSRDSRGENEKLFF. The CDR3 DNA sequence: TGTGCCACCAGCAGAGATTCCAGGGGTGAAAATGAAAAACTGTTTTTT.

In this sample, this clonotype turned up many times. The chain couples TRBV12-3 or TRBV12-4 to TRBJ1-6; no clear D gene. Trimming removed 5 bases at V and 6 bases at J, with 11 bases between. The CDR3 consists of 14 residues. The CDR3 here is CASSPRRGNSPLHF. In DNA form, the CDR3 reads TGTGCCAGCAGTCCCCGGCGCGGTAATTCACCCCTCCACTTT.

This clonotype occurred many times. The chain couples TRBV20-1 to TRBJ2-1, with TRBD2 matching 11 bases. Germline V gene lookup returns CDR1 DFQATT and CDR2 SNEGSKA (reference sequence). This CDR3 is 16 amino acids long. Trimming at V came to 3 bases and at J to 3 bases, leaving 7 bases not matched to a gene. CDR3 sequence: CSASPPGLADYNEQFF. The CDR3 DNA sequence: TGCAGTGCTAGTCCACCGGGACTAGCGGACTACAATGAGCAGTTCTTC.